Listed below are T cell receptor beta chains from one sample, sequenced in a study of blood T cell repertoires in COVID-19. Clones were read by immunoSEQ multiplex PCR, and TCRdb kept only the in-frame ones, dropping some. This sample has over 200,000 clones, with 88% found just once. The specimen was peripheral blood. These receptor sequences come from a man between 60 and 70 years old who had recovered from COVID-19. Each CDR3 is given with its conserved first and last residue. A D gene is named only where the DNA matches it firmly. Rows may omit the clone size; those that give it use once, few, many or a size class.

v_call	clone_size	cdr3_length	j_call	d_call	cdr3_nt	cdr3_aa
TRBV4-2	-	17	TRBJ1-4	-	TGTGCCAGCAGCCCTTCAGGAGAGTCCAGGGATAATGAAAAACTGTTTTTT	CASSPSGESRDNEKLFF
TRBV7-7	-	15	TRBJ2-5	-	TGTGCCAGCAGCTTAGGTGGCAGGGCTGAAGAGACCCAGTACTTC	CASSLGGRAEETQYF
TRBV5-6	-	13	TRBJ2-7	-	TGTGCCAGCAGCTTGGACAGCCCCCTGGAGCAGTACTTC	CASSLDSPLEQYF
TRBV7-8	-	12	TRBJ1-1	-	TGTGCCAGCAGCCTCAGGGGAGATGAAGCTTTCTTT	CASSLRGDEAFF
TRBV12-3/TRBV12-4	once	13	TRBJ2-3	TRBD2	TGTGCCAGCGGGAGCGGGGCCACAGATACGCAGTATTTT	CASGSGATDTQYF
TRBV6-5	-	15	TRBJ1-1	TRBD1	TGTGCCAGCAGCGATAGGGGGCGTGTGAACACTGAAGCTTTCTTT	CASSDRGRVNTEAFF
TRBV5-4	-	15	TRBJ2-7	TRBD1	TGTGCCAGCAGACAGGACAGGGGGGCGCAAAGAGAGCAGTACTTC	CASRQDRGAQREQYF
TRBV5-8	once	15	TRBJ2-3	-	TGTGCCAGCAGCTTGGCGGGACACGACACAGATACGCAGTATTTT	CASSLAGHDTDTQYF
TRBV6-5	-	15	TRBJ2-1	TRBD1	TGTGCCAGCGACACCGGGACAGGGGGCAGGTATGAGCAGTTCTTC	CASDTGTGGRYEQFF
TRBV4-1	-	17	TRBJ1-2	-	TGCGCCAGCAGCCAAGAAAAAAATATTGGGCGCGAGTATGGCTACACCTTC	CASSQEKNIGREYGYTF
TRBV6-5	-	14	TRBJ2-5	-	TGTGCCAGTAGAAGTGGGGGCCCCCGTGAGACCCAGTACTTC	CASRSGGPRETQYF
TRBV10-3	-	15	TRBJ2-1	-	TGTGCCATCAGTGAGTGGAACAGGGAGGGGGATGAGCAGTTCTTC	CAISEWNREGDEQFF
TRBV19	-	14	TRBJ1-4	TRBD1	TGTGCCAGTAGTGACAGGGGGCGCGGTGAAAAACTGTTTTTT	CASSDRGRGEKLFF
TRBV9	-	15	TRBJ2-7	TRBD2	TGTGCCAGCAGCGAGTCTAGCGGGGGGACCTACGAGCAGTACTTC	CASSESSGGTYEQYF
TRBV6-6	-	13	TRBJ2-2	-	TGTGCCAGCAGTTACGAGGGGGCCGGGGAGCTGTTTTTT	CASSYEGAGELFF
TRBV5-4	-	18	TRBJ2-7	TRBD2	TGTGCCAGCAGCTCCCTTGGTCTAGCGGGGGGCAATTCCTACGAGCAGTACTTC	CASSSLGLAGGNSYEQYF
TRBV3-1/TRBV3-2	-	15	TRBJ2-3	-	TGTGCCAGCAGCCCCTCCCGCCAACAGGGCGATACGCAGTATTTT	CASSPSRQQGDTQYF
TRBV12-3/TRBV12-4	once	12	TRBJ1-5	-	TGTGCCAGCAGTTTAGCGGGCCAGCCCCAGCATTTT	CASSLAGQPQHF
TRBV7-8	-	15	TRBJ2-7	TRBD2	TGTGCCAGCAGCTCAAGCGGGGGGTTCTCCTACGAGCAGTACTTC	CASSSSGGFSYEQYF
TRBV10-3	-	14	TRBJ2-7	-	TGTGCCATCAGTGAGTCCGGTAGGGGTGACGAGCAGTACTTC	CAISESGRGDEQYF
TRBV4-2	-	16	TRBJ2-3	TRBD2	TGTGCCAGCAGCCAGATACCGGGACTAGCGGGGGTTACGCAGTATTTT	CASSQIPGLAGVTQYF
TRBV5-4	-	14	TRBJ1-6	TRBD1	TGTGCCAGCAGCGGACAGGGAGAATTTTCACCCCTCCACTTT	CASSGQGEFSPLHF
TRBV5-4	once	15	TRBJ1-1	TRBD1	TGTGCCAGCAGCGGAAGGACAGGGGAGAAGACTGAAGCTTTCTTT	CASSGRTGEKTEAFF
TRBV6-5	-	14	TRBJ1-1	TRBD1	TGTGCCAGCAGTCCAGGGGGGATGAACACTGAAGCTTTCTTT	CASSPGGMNTEAFF
TRBV4-1	once	14	TRBJ2-7	-	TGCGCCAGCAGCCAAGGTGCGCTCTCCTACGAGCAGTACTTC	CASSQGALSYEQYF
TRBV7-9	-	12	TRBJ2-1	-	TGTGCCAGCAGCCCCGGGGTAGCGGAGCAGTTCTTC	CASSPGVAEQFF
TRBV6-4	-	19	TRBJ2-2	-	TGTGCCACCCCCGTGGGAGGGGGGGGCAAGCGGGCGAACACCGGGGAGCTGTTTTTT	CATPVGGGGKRANTGELFF
TRBV6-2/TRBV6-3	-	16	TRBJ2-7	-	TGTGCCAGCAGTTACTCGAGCAGGGTGTTAAACTACGAGCAGTACTTC	CASSYSSRVLNYEQYF
TRBV12-3/TRBV12-4	once	13	TRBJ2-3	TRBD1	TGTGCCAGCGGTCAAGGGGGCCCAGATACGCAGTATTTT	CASGQGGPDTQYF
TRBV7-6	-	16	TRBJ2-7	-	TGTGCCAGCAGCTTCTTAGCGCCAACACCTTCCTACGAGCAGTACTTC	CASSFLAPTPSYEQYF
TRBV15	few	14	TRBJ1-2	-	TGTGCCACCAGCAGGGGAGGGGGGCAAGAGGGCTACACCTTC	CATSRGGGQEGYTF
TRBV5-1	-	15	TRBJ1-6	TRBD1	TGCGCCAGCACTCTCTCGGGACAGCCCAATTCACCCCTCCACTTT	CASTLSGQPNSPLHF
TRBV12-3/TRBV12-4	-	12	TRBJ1-2	-	TGTGCCACGCTACTGGGGCACTATGGCTACACCTTC	CATLLGHYGYTF
TRBV7-3	-	17	TRBJ2-3	TRBD2	TGTGCCAGCAGCTTATCGGGACTAGCGGGGCCCACAGATACGCAGTATTTT	CASSLSGLAGPTDTQYF
TRBV5-3	-	18	TRBJ2-1	-	TGTGCCAACTCCCTTGTGGAACTTCAGGATTCATCCTACAATGAGCAGTTCTTC	CANSLVELQDSSYNEQFF
TRBV5-6	-	14	TRBJ2-5	TRBD1	TGTGCCAGCAACCGGGACAGGCTGAGAGAGACCCAGTACTTC	CASNRDRLRETQYF
TRBV6-1	once	16	TRBJ2-5	TRBD2	TGTGCCAGCAGTGCCGCTCTAGCGGGGGGTGGGGAGACCCAGTACTTC	CASSAALAGGGETQYF
TRBV6-2/TRBV6-3	-	14	TRBJ1-5	-	TGTGCCAGCAGTGGGTCAGGGGGCAATCAGCCCCAGCATTTT	CASSGSGGNQPQHF
TRBV6-2/TRBV6-3	-	16	TRBJ1-1	-	TGTGCCAGCAGTTATACGGCAGGGGACATGAACACTGAAGCTTTCTTT	CASSYTAGDMNTEAFF
TRBV18	-	19	TRBJ1-3	-	TGTGCCAGCTCACCTTGGGCAGGGATGGACCTCTTCTCTGGAAACACCATATATTTT	CASSPWAGMDLFSGNTIYF
TRBV5-4	-	17	TRBJ2-2	-	TGTGCCAGCAGCTTGGGGGGCGGGGACCCGAACACCGGGGAGCTGTTTTTT	CASSLGGGDPNTGELFF
TRBV19	-	14	TRBJ1-6	-	TGTGCCAGTAGTGTCCGGGACAAAAATTCACCCCTCCACTTT	CASSVRDKNSPLHF
TRBV7-8	-	15	TRBJ2-2	-	TGTGCCAGCTTGAATCCGGGACAGAACACCGGGGAGCTGTTTTTT	CASLNPGQNTGELFF
TRBV24-1	-	16	TRBJ2-2	TRBD1	TGTGCCACCAGTGACGCGACAGGGAGGAACACCGGGGAGCTGTTTTTT	CATSDATGRNTGELFF
TRBV9	-	15	TRBJ1-1	-	TGTGCCAGCAGCGTAGAGGGGGAGCGGAACACTGAAGCTTTCTTT	CASSVEGERNTEAFF
TRBV7-6	-	16	TRBJ2-3	-	TGTGCCAGCAGCTTAAAACCGGACAGCTACACAGATACGCAGTATTTT	CASSLKPDSYTDTQYF
TRBV5-1	-	15	TRBJ1-2	-	TGCGCCAGCAGCTTAGGGGGAACGGGGAACTATGGCTACACCTTC	CASSLGGTGNYGYTF
TRBV6-6	-	15	TRBJ2-1	-	TGTGCCAGCAGATATGACGGGGTTACCTACAATGAGCAGTTCTTC	CASRYDGVTYNEQFF
TRBV6-2/TRBV6-3	-	13	TRBJ1-1	TRBD1	TGTGCCAGCAGCGACAGGGGTGGGACTGAAGCTTTCTTT	CASSDRGGTEAFF
TRBV3-1/TRBV3-2	-	12	TRBJ1-1	-	TGTGCCAGCAGCCCGGGGTTTGGGGAAGCTTTCTTT	CASSPGFGEAFF
TRBV12-5	-	14	TRBJ1-1	-	TGTGCTAGTGGTTTGTCGGCAGGGGCCCCTATCAATATCTTT	CASGLSAGAPINIF